Listed here is a single TCR beta chain. The antigen is unknown. One end of the junction is discordant with germline, which a read error may explain. This sample is drawn from a study of T cell repertoires in cytomegalovirus infection. Study-level background: The authors relied on CMV epitopes, both recently identified HLA-C-restricted and well-studied HLA-B-restricted. Indications came from public TCR beta signatures; they pointed to CMV infection and to a matching HLA type.

In germline, CDR1 is MNHEY, CDR2 SMNVEV (reference sequence). CDR3 length: 13 amino acids. Overall study results and limits: Within the response measured ex vivo, HLA-C-restricted CMV-specific TCR beta clonotypes were dominant. CMV carriers with the relevant HLA were identified by cumulative public TCR beta family frequency.

TCRdb independently ran MiXCR on the reads; one entry per CDR3 protein. This table holds 750,000 to 950,000 distinct CDR3 sequences, around 29% found once. This specimen was cultured CD8+ T cells from PBMCs, taken from culture after CMV antigen stimulation. This receptor was obtained from a human donor in good health (CMV status not recorded). Some clones in this sample may be carry-over from other donors' samples. The chain links TRBV27 to TRBJ2-3, with TRBD2 as a possible D gene (6 bases). CDR3 sequence reads: CASSWGGTNTQYF. CDR3 DNA: TGTGCCAGCAGCTGGGGAGGCACAAATACGCAGTATTTT.